The rows below give T cell receptor beta chains drawn from one sample of a study of shared clonotypes between healthy human individuals. Sequenced by immunoSEQ multiplex PCR; TCRdb stores in-frame clones only, minus some. The repertoire holds about 2.4 million clones, with about 92% as singletons. Sample: naive CD4+ T cells sorted from blood. The source is a man between 18 and 29 years old in good health. Both conserved end residues are part of each CDR3. The D gene is left open where the match is weak. The size entry is marked missing in some rows and otherwise reads once, few, many or a size class.

J | length | D | V | size | CDR3 | DNA
TRBJ1-1 | 16 | . | TRBV5-1 | . | CASSPRAAGQDTEAFF | TGCGCCAGCAGCCCACGTGCGGCAGGGCAGGACACTGAAGCTTTCTTT
TRBJ2-1 | 14 | TRBD2 | TRBV6-5 | . | CASSGLAGEGEQFF | TGTGCCAGCTCGGGACTAGCGGGAGAGGGTGAGCAGTTCTTC
TRBJ1-1 | 13 | . | TRBV14 | few | CASSLFRDTEAFF | TGTGCCAGCAGCCTATTTAGGGACACTGAAGCTTTCTTT
TRBJ1-3 | 16 | . | TRBV5-5 | . | CASSRPGTYSGNTIYF | TGTGCCAGCAGTCGGCCCGGTACATACTCTGGAAACACCATATATTTT
TRBJ2-7 | 13 | . | TRBV5-1 | few | CASSGGQTYEQYF | TGCGCCAGCAGCGGCGGACAGACCTACGAGCAGTACTTC
TRBJ1-4 | 16 | TRBD1 | TRBV7-6 | . | CASSLLTGSTNEKLFF | TGTGCCAGCAGCTTATTGACAGGGTCAACTAATGAAAAACTGTTTTTT
TRBJ2-7 | 13 | . | TRBV18 | . | CASSPGGSYEQYF | TGTGCCAGCTCACCGGGCGGATCCTACGAGCAGTACTTC
TRBJ2-3 | 14 | . | TRBV2 | . | CASTPVGLRDTQYF | TGTGCCAGCACCCCGGTCGGGCTCCGAGATACGCAGTATTTT
TRBJ2-4 | 15 | . | TRBV6-1 | . | CASTLIPEGKNIQYF | TGTGCCAGCACCTTAATACCAGAGGGCAAAAACATTCAGTACTTC
TRBJ1-2 | 15 | TRBD1 | TRBV27 | . | CASSPGQQVNYGYTF | TGTGCCAGCAGCCCGGGACAGCAAGTTAACTATGGCTACACCTTC
TRBJ1-2 | 14 | . | TRBV6-5 | . | CASSASGGGYGYTF | TGTGCCAGCAGTGCCTCGGGGGGCGGGTATGGCTACACCTTC
TRBJ1-4 | 13 | TRBD1 | TRBV18 | . | CASSRDSNEKLFF | TGTGCCAGCTCCCGGGACAGTAATGAAAAACTGTTTTTT
TRBJ2-5 | 12 | . | TRBV29-1 | . | CSVATGKETQYF | TGCAGCGTTGCCACGGGGAAAGAGACCCAGTACTTC
TRBJ2-7 | 16 | . | TRBV5-4 | . | CASSLTGRTTSYEQYF | TGTGCCAGCAGCTTAACAGGACGGACAACCTCCTACGAGCAGTACTTC
TRBJ1-1 | 13 | . | TRBV2 | . | CASTPGINTEAFF | TGTGCCAGCACCCCCGGAATTAACACTGAAGCTTTCTTT
TRBJ1-1 | 13 | TRBD1 | TRBV9 | once | CASSSGQGSEAFF | TGTGCCAGCAGCTCAGGACAGGGGTCTGAAGCTTTCTTT
TRBJ2-5 | 12 | . | TRBV2 | . | CASSSIGQTQYF | TGTGCCAGCAGCTCCATAGGGCAGACCCAGTACTTC
TRBJ1-5 | 13 | . | TRBV10-2 | few | CASSESTSQPQHF | TGCGCCAGCAGTGAGTCGACTAGTCAGCCCCAGCATTTT
TRBJ2-5 | 13 | . | TRBV6-6 | once | CASRPGYQETQYF | TGTGCCAGCAGACCCGGGTATCAAGAGACCCAGTACTTC
TRBJ1-6 | 15 | . | TRBV18 | . | CASSPPTAEHSPLHF | TGTGCCAGCTCACCGCCGACAGCGGAGCATTCACCCCTCCACTTT
TRBJ2-7 | 11 | . | TRBV29-1 | once | CSVGDGYEQYF | TGCAGCGTCGGGGACGGTTACGAGCAGTACTTC
TRBJ2-2 | 17 | TRBD1 | TRBV10-3 | . | CAISEDRVQLNTGELFF | TGTGCCATCAGTGAGGACAGGGTTCAGCTAAACACCGGGGAGCTGTTTTTT
TRBJ2-6 | 15 | . | TRBV5-1 | . | CASSLEASGANVLTF | TGCGCCAGCAGCTTGGAGGCGTCTGGGGCCAACGTCCTGACTTTC
TRBJ1-2 | 12 | . | TRBV11-2 | once | CASTENNYGYTF | TGTGCCAGCACCGAGAATAACTATGGCTACACCTTC
TRBJ2-3 | 14 | . | TRBV6-1 | . | CASNLATRPDTQYF | TGTGCCAGCAATCTAGCTACCCGCCCAGATACGCAGTATTTT
TRBJ1-3 | 16 | . | TRBV11-2 | . | CASSSDRVYSGNTIYF | TGTGCCAGCAGCTCCGACCGAGTGTATTCTGGAAACACCATATATTTT
TRBJ1-6 | 14 | . | TRBV27 | . | CASSSRRPNSPLHF | TGTGCCAGCAGTTCCAGACGGCCTAATTCACCCCTCCACTTT
TRBJ1-5 | 15 | . | TRBV5-1 | once | CASSLDAGGNQPQHF | TGCGCCAGCAGCTTGGATGCAGGAGGCAATCAGCCCCAGCATTTT
TRBJ2-2 | 13 | . | TRBV10-1 | . | CASSGMAGGELFF | TGCGCCAGCAGTGGGATGGCAGGCGGGGAGCTGTTTTTT
TRBJ1-4 | 13 | . | TRBV5-8 | . | CASSTGRNEKLFF | TGTGCCAGCAGCACGGGCCGCAATGAAAAACTGTTTTTT
TRBJ2-7 | 16 | TRBD1 | TRBV11-2 | . | CASSARPGQAFYEQYF | TGTGCCAGCAGCGCACGCCCGGGACAGGCCTTTTACGAGCAGTACTTC
TRBJ1-1 | 14 | . | TRBV25-1 | once | CASRETGFNTEAFF | TGTGCCAGCAGAGAGACGGGATTTAACACTGAAGCTTTCTTT
TRBJ2-2 | 15 | . | TRBV11-2 | . | CASSPAVGNTGELFF | TGTGCCAGCAGCCCGGCGGTTGGGAATACCGGGGAGCTGTTTTTT
TRBJ1-5 | 13 | . | TRBV12-5 | . | CASGLVGTQPQHF | TGTGCTAGTGGTTTGGTTGGCACTCAGCCCCAGCATTTT
TRBJ2-6 | 13 | . | TRBV7-8 | . | CASSLNRANVLTF | TGTGCCAGCAGCTTAAACAGGGCCAACGTCCTGACTTTC
TRBJ2-1 | 17 | TRBD2 | TRBV7-6 | . | CASSLGPAASGRAEQFF | TGTGCCAGCAGCTTAGGGCCCGCGGCGAGCGGGAGAGCTGAGCAGTTCTTC
TRBJ2-7 | 11 | . | TRBV20-1 | . | CSASRTYEQYF | TGCAGTGCTAGCAGGACCTACGAGCAGTACTTC
TRBJ2-7 | 14 | . | TRBV19 | . | CASSITKENYEQYF | TGTGCCAGTAGTATTACAAAGGAGAACTACGAGCAGTACTTC
TRBJ2-4 | 16 | TRBD2 | TRBV10-3 | . | CAISESGTLAKNIQYF | TGTGCCATCAGTGAAAGCGGGACCCTAGCCAAAAACATTCAGTACTTC
TRBJ1-1 | 12 | . | TRBV29-1 | . | CSVVGVNTEAFF | TGCAGCGTTGTGGGGGTGAACACTGAAGCTTTCTTT
TRBJ1-5 | 12 | . | TRBV2 | . | CASSDDDQPQHF | TGTGCCAGCAGTGACGATGATCAGCCCCAGCATTTT
TRBJ2-7 | 13 | . | TRBV18 | . | CASSGPSSYEQYF | TGTGCCAGCTCCGGGCCTAGCTCCTACGAGCAGTACTTC
TRBJ2-3 | 12 | . | TRBV28 | . | CASSGQGNAQYF | TGTGCCAGCAGTGGTCAGGGGAATGCGCAGTATTTT
TRBJ2-5 | 19 | TRBD2 | TRBV7-9 | . | CASSLRGRIRAGVQETQYF | TGTGCCAGCAGCTTAAGAGGCCGTATTCGAGCGGGGGTGCAAGAGACCCAGTACTTC
TRBJ1-6 | 15 | TRBD1 | TRBV19 | . | CASSMGQAHNSPLHF | TGTGCCAGTAGTATGGGACAGGCCCATAATTCACCCCTCCACTTT
TRBJ1-3 | 17 | TRBD1 | TRBV18 | . | CASSPLSGTASGNTIYF | TGTGCCAGCTCACCATTATCCGGGACAGCCTCTGGAAACACCATATATTTT
TRBJ1-2 | 14 | . | TRBV5-1 | few | CASSPQGRGNGYTF | TGCGCCAGCAGCCCCCAAGGGCGGGGGAATGGCTACACCTTC
TRBJ2-5 | 17 | TRBD2 | TRBV7-2 | . | CASSLGTSGSTGETQYF | TGTGCCAGCAGCCTAGGGACTAGCGGGAGTACCGGAGAGACCCAGTACTTC
TRBJ2-7 | 14 | TRBD1 | TRBV7-2 | . | CASSLTGEVGEQYF | TGTGCCAGCAGCTTGACAGGGGAAGTTGGAGAGCAGTACTTC